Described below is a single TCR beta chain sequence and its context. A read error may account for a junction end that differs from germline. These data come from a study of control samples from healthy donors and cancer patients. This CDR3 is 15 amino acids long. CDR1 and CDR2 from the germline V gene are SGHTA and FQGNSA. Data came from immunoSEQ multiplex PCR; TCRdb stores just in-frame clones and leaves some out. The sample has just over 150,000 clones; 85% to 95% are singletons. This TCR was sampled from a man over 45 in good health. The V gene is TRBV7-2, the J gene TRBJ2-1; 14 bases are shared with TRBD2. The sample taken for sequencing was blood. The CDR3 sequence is CASSPARLAGGPSIF. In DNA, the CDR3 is TGTGCCAGCAGCCCCGCGAGACTAGCGGGAGGGCCCTCGATCTTC.